This TCR beta chain was sequenced for a study of CXCR3-negative and CXCR3-positive naive CD8 T cells. The authors made the TRB cDNA libraries by 5' RACE using UMI labels. TCRdb re-called the 5' RACE reads; one entry per CDR3 protein, DNA not given. Recorded for this sample: about 60,000 distinct CDR3 sequences. Note on this clonotype: The antigen remains undetermined.

Study-wide points: Greater hydrophobicity was found in TRB CDR3s of CXCR3-positive naive cells than of CXCR3-negative naive cells.

The V gene's germline CDR1 is SGHTA and CDR2 FQGNSA. The CDR3 is 15 residues long. Specimen: naive CXCR3+ CD8+ T cells from blood. Subset described: CD45RO-CCR7+CD27+CD95- naive CD8+ T cells expressing CXCR3 (TNR3+). The receptor's source is a human donor in good health. Some clones in this sample may be carry-over from other donors' samples. The chain couples TRBV7-2 to TRBJ2-4. This CDR3 is CASSLVGLAKNIQYF.